Following are 17 T cell receptor beta chains from one sample sequenced in a study of neurological immune-mediated disorders. Each CDR3 protein gets one entry after TCRdb re-called the 5' RACE reads with MiXCR. The sample includes about 50,000 distinct CDR3 sequences, roughly 17% of them seen just once. Input material: PBMCs. These receptor sequences come from a man in his sixties in good health.

This clonotype was detected ten times or more. The chain is built from TRBV7-2 and TRBJ2-2; no firm D call. Trimming took off 1 base at V and 5 bases at J, with 8 bases between the two ends. The V gene's germline CDR1 is SGHTA and CDR2 FQGNSA. There are 14 residues in the CDR3. CDR3 sequence: CASSLGLWTGELFF. The CDR3, as DNA: TGTGCCAGCAGCTTAGGGCTTTGGACCGGGGAGCTGTTTTTT.

This clonotype was observed many times. This chain uses TRBV12-3 or TRBV12-4 with TRBJ2-6; the match to TRBD1 covers 7 bases. This CDR3 comprises 15 residues. After removal of 7 bases from V and 2 bases from J, the junction contained 5 bases not matched to a gene. The CDR3 spells CASTRGTAGANVLTF. CDR3 nucleotides: TGTGCCAGCACTCGTGGGACAGCTGGGGCCAACGTCCTGACTTTC.

This clonotype occurred many times. The chain couples TRBV15 to TRBJ1-1; TRBD1 aligns across 7 bases. V trimming: 3 bases; J trimming: 11 bases; junction bases outside the gene matches: 9. The CDR3 spans 13 residues. Germline CDR1 reads LNHNV; CDR2 reads YYDKDF (reference sequence). CDR3 sequence: CATSSGARGVAFF. As DNA, the CDR3 is TGTGCCACCAGCAGTGGGGCCAGGGGGGTCGCTTTCTTT.

The chain is built from TRBV29-1 and TRBJ2-1; 7 positions agree with TRBD2. Germline CDR1 is SQVTM and CDR2 is ANQGSEA. The CDR3 consists of 16 residues. The J segment lost 0 bases and the V segment lost 2 bases, leaving 7 bases of the junction unmatched. The CDR3 here is CSVETGAGVSYNEQFF. In DNA, the CDR3 is TGCAGCGTTGAAACAGGCGCGGGGGTCTCCTACAATGAGCAGTTCTTC.

This clonotype came up many times. The chain has TRBV5-1 and TRBJ2-4; D remains ambiguous. CDR1 and CDR2 from the germline V gene are SGHRS and YFSETQ. V gave up 0 bases and J gave up 0 bases, with 10 bases separating them. The CDR3 contains 16 residues. The CDR3 nucleotides are TGCGCCAGCAGCTTGGCCGCCAGCTTAGCCAAAAACATTCAGTACTTC. Translating it yields CASSLAASLAKNIQYF.

This clonotype was seen at least ten times. The chain employs TRBV12-3 or TRBV12-4 and TRBJ1-2; no firm D call. This CDR3 spans 12 amino acids. Between the trimmed V and J ends, which lost 7 bases and 6 bases, there was a span of 12 bases. The CDR3 sequence: CASTKAHHGYTF. The CDR3 nucleotides read TGTGCCAGCACCAAGGCTCATCATGGCTACACCTTC.

This clonotype was counted at least ten times. V and J are TRBV28 and TRBJ2-1, with 12 bases that match TRBD2. CDR1 and CDR2 (germline): MDHEN, SYDVKM. The V segment lost 6 bases and the J segment 7 bases; nucleotides outside the gene matches: 7. CDR3 length: 15 residues. The chain's CDR3 is CASRASGRAKNEQFF. The CDR3, as DNA: TGTGCCAGCAGGGCTAGCGGGAGGGCAAAGAATGAGCAGTTCTTC. Filled out from reference TRBV28 and TRBJ2-1, the complete variable domain reads DVKVTQSSRYLVKRTGEKVFLECVQDMDHENMFWYRQDPGLGLRLIYFSYDVKMKEKGDIPEGYSVSREKKERFSLILESASTNQTSMYLCASRASGRAKNEQFFGPGTRLTVL.

This clonotype was found many times. V gene TRBV2 combines with J gene TRBJ1-6; possible D gene TRBD1, 5 bases. This CDR3 contains 15 residues. The V gene's germline CDR1 is SNHLY and CDR2 FYNNEI. The V end was cut by 2 bases, the J end by 7 bases, with 12 bases between. For the CDR3, the DNA is TGTGCCAGCAGTGAAAGGACACCTACAAATTCACCCCTCCACTTT. Protein sequence: CASSERTPTNSPLHF.

There are many counts of this clonotype. V usage is TRBV20-1 and J usage is TRBJ2-2; D might be TRBD2 (5 bases). CDR1 DFQATT and CDR2 SNEGSKA come from the germline V gene (reference sequence). Deletions cut 3 bases from V and 0 bases from J, with 14 bases between. The CDR3 runs 16 residues. The CDR3 DNA reads TGCAGTGCTAGTACTCGGCGGGCCACGAACACCGGGGAGCTGTTTTTT. The encoded protein is CSASTRRATNTGELFF.

This clonotype occurred many times. The chain has TRBV20-1 and TRBJ2-7; tentative D call: TRBD1 (6 bases). Trimming left V 5 bases short and J 4 bases short, with 15 bases between. Germline loops: CDR1 DFQATT, CDR2 SNEGSKA (reference sequence). The CDR3 runs 13 residues. The DNA of the CDR3 is TGCAGTGCTCCGCACAGGGAGCCTTACGAGCAGTACTTC. It is translated as CSAPHREPYEQYF.

Comments on this clonotype: At one end the junction does not follow the germline gene, possibly because of a read error. The V and J genes are TRBV5-6 and TRBJ1-5, with D perhaps TRBD1 (5 bases). This CDR3 is built from 15 residues. The germline V gene has CDR1 SGHDT and CDR2 YYEEEE. DNA of the CDR3: TGTGCCAGTAGCCAGACAGCCCTTAGCAATCAGTCCCAGCATTTT. It specifies CASSQTALSNQSQHF.

This clonotype was detected ten times or more. The V gene is TRBV12-3 or TRBV12-4, the J gene TRBJ2-6; D not certain. This CDR3 comprises 14 residues. With 4 bases removed from V and 0 bases from J, the gap between germline ends came to 4 bases. The CDR3 reads CASSWYSGANVLTF. The DNA for the CDR3 is TGTGCCAGCAGTTGGTACTCTGGGGCCAACGTCCTGACTTTC.

The CDR3, as DNA: TGCAGTGCTTTACTAGCGAGCACAGATACGCAGTATTTT. This encodes CSALLASTDTQYF. The V and J genes are TRBV20-1 and TRBJ2-3; 7 nucleotides align to TRBD2. The CDR3 is 13 residues long. Germline CDR1 DFQATT, CDR2 SNEGSKA (reference sequence). With V trimmed by 5 bases and J by 0 bases, 2 bases remained unmatched.

This clonotype was picked up many times. The gene calls are TRBV28 and TRBJ2-7; TRBD2 might be the D (5 bases). CDR1 and CDR2 from the germline V gene are MDHEN and SYDVKM. The CDR3 runs to 16 residues. Trimming pared 5 bases from V and 0 bases from J, leaving 17 bases between. DNA of the CDR3: TGTGCCAGCAGTCCCGGACTGAACCTTCCCTCCTACGAGCAGTACTTC. Translation gives CASSPGLNLPSYEQYF.

This clonotype was seen repeatedly, ten times or more. The chain recombines TRBV12-3 or TRBV12-4 with TRBJ2-7, with unresolved D. CDR3 length equals 11 residues. The ends were cut back, 6 bases at V and 6 bases at J, with 9 bases in the middle. As DNA, the CDR3 is TGTGCCAGCAGCCCGGAAGGCGAGCAGTACTTC. The encoded protein is CASSPEGEQYF.

The table lists this clonotype with many counts. The rearrangement links TRBV20-1 to TRBJ2-7; 8 bases align to TRBD1. The CDR3 loop spans 14 amino acids. The V and J ends lost 5 bases and 0 bases, in that order; junction bases with no gene match: 6. The germline V gene has CDR1 DFQATT and CDR2 SNEGSKA (reference sequence). This chain's CDR3 is CSAALRGRSYEQYF. DNA of the CDR3: TGCAGTGCTGCCCTCAGGGGGCGCTCCTACGAGCAGTACTTC.

This clonotype occurred many times. The chain joins TRBV5-1 to TRBJ2-2; D unresolved. Germline V gene lookup returns CDR1 SGHRS and CDR2 YFSETQ. The CDR3 totals 14 residues. Trimming removed 5 bases from V and 2 bases from J, with 10 bases in between. The CDR3 nucleotides read TGCGCCAGCAGTGGCATCCTTAACACCGGGGAGCTGTTTTTT. Protein product: CASSGILNTGELFF.